This is a list of T cell receptor beta chains from one sample in a study of blood T cell repertoires in COVID-19. The protocol was immunoSEQ multiplex PCR, while the TCRdb copy is restricted to in-frame clones and leaves out a portion. The sample carries more than 95,000 clones, 65% to 85% recorded once. The sequenced sample consisted of peripheral blood. Every receptor here comes from a man under 40 with COVID-19, enrolled during active disease. The CDR3 runs from the conserved cysteine through the conserved F or W. Fields, in order: CDR3 protein, CDR3 DNA, D gene, J gene, clone size, V gene. D genes are given only for firm matches. Only some rows state a clone size, as once, few, many or a class for expanded clones.

CDR3aa: CASSWAEHKSPLHF; CDR3nt: TGTGCCAGCAGCTGGGCCGAACATAAGTCACCCCTCCACTTT; d_gene: NA; j_gene: TRBJ1-6; abundance: NA; v_gene: TRBV5-8
CDR3aa: CASSLGQTSNQPQHF; CDR3nt: TGTGCCAGCAGCCTCGGACAGACTAGCAATCAGCCCCAGCATTTT; d_gene: NA; j_gene: TRBJ1-5; abundance: few; v_gene: TRBV7-2
CDR3aa: CASSGSLSPYGYTF; CDR3nt: TGTGCCAGCAGTGGAAGCCTAAGCCCCTATGGCTACACCTTC; d_gene: NA; j_gene: TRBJ1-2; abundance: NA; v_gene: TRBV2
CDR3aa: CASSPSPQGHGNIQYF; CDR3nt: TGTGCCAGCAGTCCCAGTCCCCAGGGGCATGGAAACATTCAGTACTTC; d_gene: NA; j_gene: TRBJ2-4; abundance: NA; v_gene: TRBV28
CDR3aa: CASGDDRYSNQPQHF; CDR3nt: TGTGCTAGTGGCGACGACAGGTATAGCAATCAGCCCCAGCATTTT; d_gene: NA; j_gene: TRBJ1-5; abundance: NA; v_gene: TRBV12-5
CDR3aa: CASSVDEGSSYNSPLHF; CDR3nt: TGTGCCAGCAGCGTAGACGAAGGGAGCTCCTATAATTCACCCCTCCACTTT; d_gene: NA; j_gene: TRBJ1-6; abundance: NA; v_gene: TRBV9
CDR3aa: CASTPGVLTEAFF; CDR3nt: TGTGCCAGCACCCCCGGGGTCCTCACTGAAGCTTTCTTT; d_gene: NA; j_gene: TRBJ1-1; abundance: NA; v_gene: TRBV6-6
CDR3aa: CASRALGQGMVGANVLTF; CDR3nt: TGTGCCAGCAGGGCCTTGGGACAGGGGATGGTCGGGGCCAACGTCCTGACTTTC; d_gene: TRBD1; j_gene: TRBJ2-6; abundance: NA; v_gene: TRBV27
CDR3aa: CASSFQGVSYEQYF; CDR3nt: TGTGCCAGTAGTTTCCAGGGGGTCTCCTACGAGCAGTACTTC; d_gene: TRBD1; j_gene: TRBJ2-7; abundance: NA; v_gene: TRBV19
CDR3aa: CATSDFASGSAGELFF; CDR3nt: TGTGCCACCAGTGATTTCGCTAGCGGGAGTGCCGGGGAGCTGTTTTTT; d_gene: TRBD2; j_gene: TRBJ2-2; abundance: NA; v_gene: TRBV24-1
CDR3aa: CASTKQGQDDYGYTF; CDR3nt: TGTGCCAGTACCAAACAGGGGCAGGACGACTATGGCTACACCTTC; d_gene: TRBD1; j_gene: TRBJ1-2; abundance: many; v_gene: TRBV19
CDR3aa: CASIRTGTPGNTIYF; CDR3nt: TGTGCCAGCATCCGCACCGGGACACCCGGAAACACCATATATTTT; d_gene: NA; j_gene: TRBJ1-3; abundance: NA; v_gene: TRBV28
CDR3aa: CASSKGARANQPQHF; CDR3nt: TGTGCCAGCAGCAAAGGGGCGCGGGCAAATCAGCCCCAGCATTTT; d_gene: NA; j_gene: TRBJ1-5; abundance: once; v_gene: TRBV21-1
CDR3aa: CASREGQPQHF; CDR3nt: TGTGCCAGCAGAGAGGGTCAGCCCCAGCATTTT; d_gene: NA; j_gene: TRBJ1-5; abundance: NA; v_gene: TRBV12-3/TRBV12-4
CDR3aa: CASSQGGEQAFF; CDR3nt: TGTGCCAGCAGCCAAGGGGGAGAACAAGCTTTCTTT; d_gene: NA; j_gene: TRBJ1-1; abundance: NA; v_gene: TRBV11-3
CDR3aa: CASSRSGDSYEQYF; CDR3nt: TGTGCCAGTAGTCGCTCGGGGGACTCCTACGAGCAGTACTTC; d_gene: NA; j_gene: TRBJ2-7; abundance: NA; v_gene: TRBV19
CDR3aa: CAWNRDAYNSPLHF; CDR3nt: TGTGCCTGGAACAGGGATGCCTATAATTCACCCCTCCACTTT; d_gene: NA; j_gene: TRBJ1-6; abundance: NA; v_gene: TRBV30
CDR3aa: CARVSGPYGYTF; CDR3nt: TGTGCCCGTGTGTCAGGGCCCTATGGCTACACCTTC; d_gene: NA; j_gene: TRBJ1-2; abundance: NA; v_gene: TRBV30
CDR3aa: CASRLRQGMATGELFF; CDR3nt: TGTGCCAGCAGATTAAGGCAGGGAATGGCCACCGGGGAGCTGTTTTTT; d_gene: NA; j_gene: TRBJ2-2; abundance: NA; v_gene: TRBV5-5
CDR3aa: CASRSSGQGAPYGYTF; CDR3nt: TGTGCCAGCAGATCCTCGGGACAGGGGGCTCCCTATGGCTACACCTTC; d_gene: TRBD1; j_gene: TRBJ1-2; abundance: NA; v_gene: TRBV7-9
CDR3aa: CSVEDRGHGDEKLFF; CDR3nt: TGCAGCGTTGAAGATAGGGGGCATGGGGATGAAAAACTGTTTTTT; d_gene: TRBD1; j_gene: TRBJ1-4; abundance: NA; v_gene: TRBV29-1
CDR3aa: CASSPGSRGYGYTF; CDR3nt: TGTGCCAGCAGCCCCGGGAGTAGGGGCTATGGCTACACCTTC; d_gene: NA; j_gene: TRBJ1-2; abundance: NA; v_gene: TRBV7-8
CDR3aa: CASSLVVAGGTDTQYF; CDR3nt: TGTGCCAGCAGCTTAGTCGTAGCGGGAGGCACAGATACGCAGTATTTT; d_gene: TRBD2; j_gene: TRBJ2-3; abundance: once; v_gene: TRBV7-9
CDR3aa: CASSLGTGATDTQYF; CDR3nt: TGTGCCAGCAGCTTAGGGACTGGCGCCACAGATACGCAGTATTTT; d_gene: NA; j_gene: TRBJ2-3; abundance: few; v_gene: TRBV7-2
CDR3aa: CASSMGWAHYTEAFF; CDR3nt: TGTGCCAGCAGCATGGGTTGGGCACATTACACTGAAGCTTTCTTT; d_gene: NA; j_gene: TRBJ1-1; abundance: NA; v_gene: TRBV5-6
CDR3aa: CAFRGTDTQYF; CDR3nt: TGTGCCTTCAGGGGGACAGATACGCAGTATTTT; d_gene: TRBD1; j_gene: TRBJ2-3; abundance: NA; v_gene: TRBV18
CDR3aa: CASSLRQGQNQETQYF; CDR3nt: TGTGCCAGCAGCTTAAGACAGGGCCAGAACCAAGAGACCCAGTACTTC; d_gene: TRBD1; j_gene: TRBJ2-5; abundance: NA; v_gene: TRBV7-2
CDR3aa: CAARKTQGMNTEAFF; CDR3nt: TGTGCCGCCCGCAAAACCCAGGGCATGAACACTGAAGCTTTCTTT; d_gene: NA; j_gene: TRBJ1-1; abundance: NA; v_gene: TRBV30
CDR3aa: CASSLRQGPNSPLHF; CDR3nt: TGTGCCAGCAGTTTAAGGCAGGGGCCCAATTCACCCCTCCACTTT; d_gene: NA; j_gene: TRBJ1-6; abundance: NA; v_gene: TRBV27
CDR3aa: CASSQDRTASGNTIYF; CDR3nt: TGCGCCAGCAGCCAAGATAGAACAGCCTCTGGAAACACCATATATTTT; d_gene: NA; j_gene: TRBJ1-3; abundance: NA; v_gene: TRBV4-3
CDR3aa: CSVDKAENTEAFF; CDR3nt: TGCAGCGTTGATAAAGCGGAGAACACTGAAGCTTTCTTT; d_gene: NA; j_gene: TRBJ1-1; abundance: few; v_gene: TRBV29-1
CDR3aa: CASSQDNSGNTIYF; CDR3nt: TGTGCCAGCAGCCAAGACAACTCTGGAAACACCATATATTTT; d_gene: NA; j_gene: TRBJ1-3; abundance: NA; v_gene: TRBV14
CDR3aa: CASSPDRRGETQYF; CDR3nt: TGTGCCAGCTCACCGGATCGGCGAGGAGAGACCCAGTACTTC; d_gene: NA; j_gene: TRBJ2-5; abundance: NA; v_gene: TRBV18
CDR3aa: CASSLNLFQPQHF; CDR3nt: TGTGCCAGCAGTTTAAACTTGTTCCAGCCCCAGCATTTT; d_gene: NA; j_gene: TRBJ1-5; abundance: NA; v_gene: TRBV27
CDR3aa: CASSLQTGNTEAFF; CDR3nt: TGCGCCAGCAGCTTGCAAACGGGGAACACTGAAGCTTTCTTT; d_gene: NA; j_gene: TRBJ1-1; abundance: NA; v_gene: TRBV5-1
CDR3aa: CAWVTLPHTGELFF; CDR3nt: TGTGCCTGGGTGACTCTCCCACACACCGGGGAGCTGTTTTTT; d_gene: NA; j_gene: TRBJ2-2; abundance: NA; v_gene: TRBV30
CDR3aa: CASSPTPGSYEQYF; CDR3nt: TGTGCCAGCTCACCCACTCCGGGGAGCTACGAGCAGTACTTC; d_gene: NA; j_gene: TRBJ2-7; abundance: NA; v_gene: TRBV18
CDR3aa: CACTTGSNQPQHF; CDR3nt: TGTGCCTGTACTACAGGGTCCAATCAGCCCCAGCATTTT; d_gene: NA; j_gene: TRBJ1-5; abundance: NA; v_gene: TRBV30
CDR3aa: CASSIGTGFGGYTF; CDR3nt: TGTGCCAGTAGTATAGGGACAGGTTTCGGAGGCTACACCTTC; d_gene: TRBD1; j_gene: TRBJ1-2; abundance: NA; v_gene: TRBV19
CDR3aa: CASSVPGQSTGELFF; CDR3nt: TGTGCCAGCAGTGTACCGGGACAGAGCACCGGGGAGCTGTTTTTT; d_gene: TRBD1; j_gene: TRBJ2-2; abundance: NA; v_gene: TRBV25-1